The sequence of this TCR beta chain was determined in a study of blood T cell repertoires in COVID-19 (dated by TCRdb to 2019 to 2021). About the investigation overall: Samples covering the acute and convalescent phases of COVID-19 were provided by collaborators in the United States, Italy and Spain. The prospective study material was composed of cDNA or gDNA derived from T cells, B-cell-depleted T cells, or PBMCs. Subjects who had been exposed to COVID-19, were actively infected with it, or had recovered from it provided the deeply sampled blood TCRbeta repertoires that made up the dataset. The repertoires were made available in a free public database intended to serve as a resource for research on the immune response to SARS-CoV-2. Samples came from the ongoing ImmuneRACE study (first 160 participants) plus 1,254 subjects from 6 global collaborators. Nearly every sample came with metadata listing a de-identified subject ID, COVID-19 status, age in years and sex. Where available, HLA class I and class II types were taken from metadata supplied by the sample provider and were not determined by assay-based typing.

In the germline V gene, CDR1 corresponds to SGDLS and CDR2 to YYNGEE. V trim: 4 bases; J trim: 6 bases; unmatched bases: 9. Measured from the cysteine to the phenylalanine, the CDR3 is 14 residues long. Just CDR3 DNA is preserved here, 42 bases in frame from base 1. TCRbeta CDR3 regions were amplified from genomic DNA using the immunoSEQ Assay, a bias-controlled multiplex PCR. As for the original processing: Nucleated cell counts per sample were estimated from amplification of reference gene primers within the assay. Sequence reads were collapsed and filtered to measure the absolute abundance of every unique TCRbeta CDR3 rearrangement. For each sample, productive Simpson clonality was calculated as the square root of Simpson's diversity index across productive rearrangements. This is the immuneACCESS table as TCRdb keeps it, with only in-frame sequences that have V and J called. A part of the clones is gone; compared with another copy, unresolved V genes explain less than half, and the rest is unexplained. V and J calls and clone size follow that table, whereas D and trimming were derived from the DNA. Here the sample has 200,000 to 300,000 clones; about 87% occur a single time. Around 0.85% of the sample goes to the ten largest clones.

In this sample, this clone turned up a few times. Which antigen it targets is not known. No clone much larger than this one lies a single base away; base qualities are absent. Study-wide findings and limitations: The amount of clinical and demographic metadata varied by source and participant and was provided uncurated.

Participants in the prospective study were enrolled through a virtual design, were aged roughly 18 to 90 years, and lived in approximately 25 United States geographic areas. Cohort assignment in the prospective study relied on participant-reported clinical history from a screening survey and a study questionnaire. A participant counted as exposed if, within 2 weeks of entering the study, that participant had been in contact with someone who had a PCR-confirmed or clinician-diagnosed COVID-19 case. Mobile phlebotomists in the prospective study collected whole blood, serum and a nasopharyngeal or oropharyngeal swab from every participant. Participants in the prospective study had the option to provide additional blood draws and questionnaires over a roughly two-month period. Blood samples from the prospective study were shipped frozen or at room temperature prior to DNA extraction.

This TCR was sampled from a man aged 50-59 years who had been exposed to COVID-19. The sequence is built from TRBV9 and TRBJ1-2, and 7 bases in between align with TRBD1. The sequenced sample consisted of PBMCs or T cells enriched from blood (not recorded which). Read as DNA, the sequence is TGTGCCAGCAGCACCCAGGGACAGAGCAATGGCTACACCTTC. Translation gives CASSTQGQSNGYTF.